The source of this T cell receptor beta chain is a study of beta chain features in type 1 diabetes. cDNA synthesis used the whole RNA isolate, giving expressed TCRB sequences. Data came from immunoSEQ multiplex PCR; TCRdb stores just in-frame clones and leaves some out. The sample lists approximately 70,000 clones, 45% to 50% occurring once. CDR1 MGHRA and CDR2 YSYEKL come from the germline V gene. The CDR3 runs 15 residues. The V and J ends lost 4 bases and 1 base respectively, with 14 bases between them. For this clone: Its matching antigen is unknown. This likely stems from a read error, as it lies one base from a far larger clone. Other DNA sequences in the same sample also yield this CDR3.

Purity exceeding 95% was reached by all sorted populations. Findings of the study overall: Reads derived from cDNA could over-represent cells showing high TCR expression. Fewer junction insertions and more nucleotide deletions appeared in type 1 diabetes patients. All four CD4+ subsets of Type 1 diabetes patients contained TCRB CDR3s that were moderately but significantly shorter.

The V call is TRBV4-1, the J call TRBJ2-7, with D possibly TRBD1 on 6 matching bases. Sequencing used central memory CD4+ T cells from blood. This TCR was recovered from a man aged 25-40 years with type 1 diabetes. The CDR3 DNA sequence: TGCGCCAGCAGCCCTAGTGGGGGCCCATCCTACGAGCAGTACTTC. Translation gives CASSPSGGPSYEQYF.